Below are 7 T cell receptor beta chains sequenced from a single sample in a study of identical twins listed by TCRdb under 2016. The library was obtained by 5' RACE. TCRdb lists the instrument as Illumina HiSeq 2000. The public sequencing data were trimmed at Q25 with fastp and processed into clonotypes with MiXCR by TCRdb, which kept only in-frame beta chains. Entries that share a CDR3 protein sequence are merged under the most common genes and DNA. This sample gives hundreds of thousands of distinct CDR3 sequences in total; roughly 7% of them show up just once. The ten largest clones add up to approximately 3.7% of the sample. Separately, the same data were catalogued under a study of yellow fever vaccine responses in identical twins.

Sequencing was done on a sample of memory (CD45RO+) T cells sorted from blood. The cell subset or site label, read with the paper, signifies: CD45RO+ enriched T cells. These receptors were collected from a young woman in good health.

This clonotype has only a few counts. V gene TRBV5-1 combines with J gene TRBJ2-7; D is undetermined. In germline, CDR1 is SGHRS, CDR2 YFSETQ. V was trimmed by 0 bases and J by 1 base, leaving 11 bases between them. The length of the CDR3 is 15 residues. CDR3 bases: TGCGCCAGCAGCTTGGGTGTGCACCGATCCTACGAGCAGTACTTC. It encodes CASSLGVHRSYEQYF.

This clonotype was counted between two and nine times. The rearrangement links TRBV4-1 to TRBJ2-2; 7 positions agree with TRBD2. This CDR3 comprises 17 residues. The V segment lost 0 bases and the J segment 2 bases; nucleotides outside the gene matches: 6. Germline values: CDR1 MGHRA, CDR2 YSYEKL. As DNA, the CDR3 is TGCGCCAGCAGCCAAGATTCCGGGAGGCCTAACACCGGGGAGCTGTTTTTT. Protein: CASSQDSGRPNTGELFF.

The chain recombines TRBV5-1 with TRBJ1-1; D remains ambiguous. Germline V gives CDR1 SGHRS, CDR2 YFSETQ. This CDR3 comprises 13 residues. V was trimmed by 5 bases and J by 3 bases, leaving 11 bases between them. CDR3 sequence reads: CASRVTAYTEAFF. The CDR3 DNA is TGCGCCAGCAGAGTCACCGCGTACACTGAAGCTTTCTTT.

This clonotype was picked up a small number of times. The genes are TRBV18 and TRBJ2-7; possible D gene TRBD1, 6 bases. Germline values: CDR1 KGHSH, CDR2 LQKENI. The CDR3 contains 13 residues. Trimming shortened V by 6 bases and J by 5 bases, and 14 bases separated the two germline ends. This CDR3 is CASSQDRKNEQYV. CDR3 nucleotides: TGTGCCAGCTCCCAGGACAGAAAGAACGAGCAGTACGTC.

Only a few counts were recorded for this clonotype. The chain joins TRBV28 to TRBJ2-3, with D hard to call. The germline V and J ends were trimmed by 3 bases and 4 bases, with 5 bases remaining between them. The CDR3 length is 12 residues. The germline CDR1 and CDR2 sequences are MDHEN and SYDVKM. CDR3 sequence: CASSFYADTQYF. CDR3 nucleotides: TGTGCCAGCAGTTTTTATGCAGATACGCAGTATTTT. Variable domain in full (rest from reference TRBV28 and TRBJ2-3): DVKVTQSSRYLVKRTGEKVFLECVQDMDHENMFWYRQDPGLGLRLIYFSYDVKMKEKGDIPEGYSVSREKKERFSLILESASTNQTSMYLCASSFYADTQYFGPGTRLTVL.

This chain connects TRBV28 to TRBJ2-7; D is tentatively TRBD1 or TRBD2 (5 bases each). Germline lookup yields CDR1 MDHEN and CDR2 SYDVKM. The CDR3 covers 16 residues. Between the trimmed V and J ends, which lost 2 bases and 0 bases, there was a span of 14 bases. In nucleotides, the CDR3 is TGTGCCAGCAGTTTAGGGGCGGGTGGGATCTCCTACGAGCAGTACTTC. It is translated as CASSLGAGGISYEQYF.

The sample holds many counts of this clonotype. The chain couples TRBV5-1 to TRBJ1-1; 8 nucleotides match TRBD1. CDR3 length: 17 amino acids. V shed 4 bases, J shed 4 bases, and the junction held 15 bases outside the gene matches. Germline values: CDR1 SGHRS, CDR2 YFSETQ. The CDR3 sequence is CASSIGQGLMGITEAFF. In DNA form, the CDR3 reads TGCGCCAGCAGCATCGGACAGGGACTAATGGGTATCACTGAAGCTTTCTTT.